This T cell receptor beta chain emerged from a study of T cells after posttransplantation cyclophosphamide. Sequencing used immunoSEQ multiplex PCR; TCRdb keeps in-frame clones, though not all of them. The table has about 32,000 clones, around 90% seen once. V lost 5 bases to trimming and J lost 6 bases; unmatched junction nucleotides: 1. This CDR3 is built from 12 residues. Germline CDR1 and CDR2: MNHEY and SVGAGI. In this sample, this clone turned up once. Sequencing was performed on PBMCs. The gene calls are TRBV6-5 and TRBJ2-1; 7 nucleotides line up with TRBD1. The sequence was obtained from a woman aged 40-49 years with a blood cancer, CMV-positive, and with a related stem cell donor. The CDR3 region has the DNA TGTGCCAGCAGTACAGGGGTCAATGAGCAGTTCTTC. Translation gives CASSTGVNEQFF.